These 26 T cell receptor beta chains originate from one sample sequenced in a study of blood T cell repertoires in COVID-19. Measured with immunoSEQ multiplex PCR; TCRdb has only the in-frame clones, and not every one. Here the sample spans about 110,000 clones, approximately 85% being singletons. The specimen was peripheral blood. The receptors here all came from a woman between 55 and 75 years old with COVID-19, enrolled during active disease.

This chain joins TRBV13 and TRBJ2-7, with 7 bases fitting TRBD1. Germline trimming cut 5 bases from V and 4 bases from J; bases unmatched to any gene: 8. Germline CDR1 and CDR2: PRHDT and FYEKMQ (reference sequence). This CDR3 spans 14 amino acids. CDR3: CASSPGTEAYEQYF. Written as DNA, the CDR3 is TGTGCCAGCAGCCCCGGGACAGAAGCTTACGAGCAGTACTTC. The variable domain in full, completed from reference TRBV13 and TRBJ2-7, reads AAGVIQSPRHLIKEKRETATLKCYPIPRHDTVYWYQQGPGQDPQFLISFYEKMQSDKGSIPDRFSAQQFSDYHSELNMSSLELGDSALYFCASSPGTEAYEQYFGPGTRLTVT.

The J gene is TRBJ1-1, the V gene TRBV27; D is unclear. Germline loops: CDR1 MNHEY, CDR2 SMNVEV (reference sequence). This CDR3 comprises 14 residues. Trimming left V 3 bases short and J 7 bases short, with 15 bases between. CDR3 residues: CASSLSAGLGEAFF. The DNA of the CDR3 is TGTGCCAGCAGTTTGTCGGCGGGTCTCGGTGAAGCTTTCTTT.

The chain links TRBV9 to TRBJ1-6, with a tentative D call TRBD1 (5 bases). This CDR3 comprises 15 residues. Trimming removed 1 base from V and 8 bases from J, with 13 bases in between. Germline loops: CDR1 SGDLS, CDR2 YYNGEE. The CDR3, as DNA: TGTGCCAGCAGCGTACTGGGACTTCTCGATTCACCCCTCCACTTT. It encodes CASSVLGLLDSPLHF.

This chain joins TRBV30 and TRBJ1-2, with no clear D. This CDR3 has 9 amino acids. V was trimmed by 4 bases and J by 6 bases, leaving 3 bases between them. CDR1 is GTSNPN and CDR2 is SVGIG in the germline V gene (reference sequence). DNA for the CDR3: TGTGCCTGGACCGATGGCTACACCTTC. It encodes CAWTDGYTF.

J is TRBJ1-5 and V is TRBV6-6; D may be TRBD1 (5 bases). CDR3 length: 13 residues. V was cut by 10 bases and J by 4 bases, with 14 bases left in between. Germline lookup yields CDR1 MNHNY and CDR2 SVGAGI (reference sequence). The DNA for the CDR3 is TGTGCCATGGCGGGGGGAGGGAATCAGCCCCAGCATTTT. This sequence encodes CAMAGGGNQPQHF.

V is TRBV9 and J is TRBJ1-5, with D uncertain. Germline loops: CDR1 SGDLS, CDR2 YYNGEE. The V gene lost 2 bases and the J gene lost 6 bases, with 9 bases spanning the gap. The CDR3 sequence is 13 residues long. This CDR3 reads CASSVDSGQPQHF. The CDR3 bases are TGTGCCAGCAGCGTGGACTCGGGTCAGCCCCAGCATTTT. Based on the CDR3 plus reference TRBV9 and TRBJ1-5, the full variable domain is DSGVTQTPKHLITATGQRVTLRCSPRSGDLSVYWYQQSLDQGLQFLIQYYNGEERAKGNILERFSAQQFPDLHSELNLSSLELGDSALYFCASSVDSGQPQHFGDGTRLSIL.

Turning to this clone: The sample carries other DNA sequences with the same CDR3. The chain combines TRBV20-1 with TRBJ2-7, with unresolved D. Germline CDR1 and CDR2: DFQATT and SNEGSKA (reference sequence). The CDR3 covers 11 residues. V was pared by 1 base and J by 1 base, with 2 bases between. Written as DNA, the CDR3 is TGCAGTGCTAGAGCTTCCTACGAGCAGTACTTC. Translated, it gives CSARASYEQYF.

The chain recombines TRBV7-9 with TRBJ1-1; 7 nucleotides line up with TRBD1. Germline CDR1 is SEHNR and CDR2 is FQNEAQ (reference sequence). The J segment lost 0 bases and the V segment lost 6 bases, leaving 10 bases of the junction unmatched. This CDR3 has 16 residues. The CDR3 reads CASRIGDSYMNTEAFF. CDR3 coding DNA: TGTGCCAGCAGGATAGGGGACAGCTACATGAACACTGAAGCTTTCTTT.

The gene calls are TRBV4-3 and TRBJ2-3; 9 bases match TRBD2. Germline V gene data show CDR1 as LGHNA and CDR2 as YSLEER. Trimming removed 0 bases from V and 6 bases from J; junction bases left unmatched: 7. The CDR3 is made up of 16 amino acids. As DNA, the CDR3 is TGCGCCAGCAGCCAAGAGTCGGCGGGGGGGCGGGATACGCAGTATTTT. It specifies CASSQESAGGRDTQYF.

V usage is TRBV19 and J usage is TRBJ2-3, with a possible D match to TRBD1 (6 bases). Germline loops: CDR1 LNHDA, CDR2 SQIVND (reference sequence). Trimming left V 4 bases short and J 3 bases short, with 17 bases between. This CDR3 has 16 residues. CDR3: CASSRTGTLRTDTQYF. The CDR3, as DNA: TGTGCCAGTAGTAGAACAGGGACCTTACGGACAGATACGCAGTATTTT. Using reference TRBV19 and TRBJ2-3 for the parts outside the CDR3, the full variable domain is DGGITQSPKYLFRKEGQNVTLSCEQNLNHDAMYWYRQDPGQGLRLIYYSQIVNDFQKGDIAEGYSVSREKKESFPLTVTSAQKNPTAFYLCASSRTGTLRTDTQYFGPGTRLTVL.

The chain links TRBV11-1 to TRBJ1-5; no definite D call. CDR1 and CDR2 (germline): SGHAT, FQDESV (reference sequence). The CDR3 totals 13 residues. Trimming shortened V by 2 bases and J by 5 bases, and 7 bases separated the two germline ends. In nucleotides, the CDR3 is TGTGCCAGCAGCTTACTGCAGGATCAGCCCCAGCATTTT. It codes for CASSLLQDQPQHF.

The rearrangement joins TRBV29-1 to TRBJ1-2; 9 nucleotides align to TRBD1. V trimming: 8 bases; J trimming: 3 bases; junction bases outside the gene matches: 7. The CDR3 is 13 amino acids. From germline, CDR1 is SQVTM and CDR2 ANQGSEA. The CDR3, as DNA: TGCAGCACCCGGGACAGGGAAGACTATGGCTACACCTTC. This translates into CSTRDREDYGYTF.

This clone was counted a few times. The CDR3: CASSRQSSYNSPLHF. CDR3 DNA sequence: TGTGCCAGCAGTCGACAGAGCTCCTATAATTCACCCCTCCACTTT. The chain links TRBV2 to TRBJ1-6, with D maybe TRBD1 (5 bases). Trimming shortened V by 5 bases and J by 0 bases, and 8 bases separated the two germline ends. This CDR3 is built from 15 residues. Germline values: CDR1 SNHLY, CDR2 FYNNEI.

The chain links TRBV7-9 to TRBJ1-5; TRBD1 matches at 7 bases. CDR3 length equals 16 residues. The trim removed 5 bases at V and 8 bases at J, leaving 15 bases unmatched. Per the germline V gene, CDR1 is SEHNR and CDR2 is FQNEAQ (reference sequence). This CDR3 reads CASSEEVQGEVKPQHF. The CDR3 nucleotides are TGTGCCAGCAGCGAGGAGGTGCAGGGGGAAGTCAAGCCCCAGCATTTT.

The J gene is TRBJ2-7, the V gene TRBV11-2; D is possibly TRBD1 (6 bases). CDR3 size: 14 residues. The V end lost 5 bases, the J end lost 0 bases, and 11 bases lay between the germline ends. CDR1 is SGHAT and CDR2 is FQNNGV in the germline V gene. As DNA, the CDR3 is TGTGCCAGCAGCGGATACAGGGTCTCCTACGAGCAGTACTTC. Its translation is CASSGYRVSYEQYF. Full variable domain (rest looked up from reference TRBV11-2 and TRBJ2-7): EAGVAQSPRYKIIEKRQSVAFWCNPISGHATLYWYQQILGQGPKLLIQFQNNGVVDDSQLPKDRFSAERLKGVDSTLKIQPAKLEDSAVYLCASSGYRVSYEQYFGPGTRLTVT.

The CDR3 sequence is CASSSGTGYYEQFF. The CDR3 DNA is TGTGCCAGCAGCTCCGGGACAGGGTATTATGAGCAGTTCTTC. The rearrangement joins TRBV7-2 to TRBJ2-1; 9 nucleotides align to TRBD1. The germline V gene has CDR1 SGHTA and CDR2 FQGNSA. Trimming at V came to 4 bases and at J to 8 bases, leaving 6 bases not matched to a gene. This CDR3 contains 14 residues.

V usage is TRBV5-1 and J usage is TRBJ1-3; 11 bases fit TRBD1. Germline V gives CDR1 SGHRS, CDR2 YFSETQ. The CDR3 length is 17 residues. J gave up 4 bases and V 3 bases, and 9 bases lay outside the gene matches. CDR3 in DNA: TGCGCCAGCAGCTGGGGACAGGGGGTAAAATGGGGAAACACCATATATTTT. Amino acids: CASSWGQGVKWGNTIYF.

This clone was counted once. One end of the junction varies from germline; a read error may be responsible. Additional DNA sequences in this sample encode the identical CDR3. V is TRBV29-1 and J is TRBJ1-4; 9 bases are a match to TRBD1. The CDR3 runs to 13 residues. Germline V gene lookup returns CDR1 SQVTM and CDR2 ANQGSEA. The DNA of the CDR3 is TGCAGCGTTGCCCGGGACAGGGACGAAAAATTGTTTTTT. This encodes CSVARDRDEKLFF.

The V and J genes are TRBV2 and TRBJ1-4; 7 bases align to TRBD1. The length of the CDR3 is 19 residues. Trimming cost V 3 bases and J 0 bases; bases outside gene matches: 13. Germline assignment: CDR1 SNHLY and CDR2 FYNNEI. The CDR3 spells CASSDPRDRYRATNEKLFF. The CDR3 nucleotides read TGTGCCAGCAGTGATCCCCGGGACAGATATCGTGCAACTAATGAAAAACTGTTTTTT.

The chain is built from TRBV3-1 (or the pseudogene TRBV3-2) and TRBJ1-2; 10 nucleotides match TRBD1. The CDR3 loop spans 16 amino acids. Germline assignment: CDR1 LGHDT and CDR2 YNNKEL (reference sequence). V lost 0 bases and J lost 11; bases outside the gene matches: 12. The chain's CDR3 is CASSQDLETGGAGYTF. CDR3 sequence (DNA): TGTGCCAGCAGCCAAGATTTGGAGACAGGGGGCGCGGGGTACACCTTC.

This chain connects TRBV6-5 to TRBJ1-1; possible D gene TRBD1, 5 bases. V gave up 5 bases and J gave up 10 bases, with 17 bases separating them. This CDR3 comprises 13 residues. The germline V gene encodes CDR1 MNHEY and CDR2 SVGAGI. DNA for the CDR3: TGTGCCAGCAGTCGACCTGGGAGGGGAGGAGCTTTCTTT. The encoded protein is CASSRPGRGGAFF.

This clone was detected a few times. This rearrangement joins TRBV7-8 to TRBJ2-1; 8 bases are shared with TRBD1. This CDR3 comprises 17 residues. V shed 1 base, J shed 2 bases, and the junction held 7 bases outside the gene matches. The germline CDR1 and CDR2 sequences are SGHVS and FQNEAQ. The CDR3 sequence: CASSLGAVDRAYNEQFF. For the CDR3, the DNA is TGTGCCAGCAGCTTAGGAGCGGTGGACAGGGCCTACAATGAGCAGTTCTTC.

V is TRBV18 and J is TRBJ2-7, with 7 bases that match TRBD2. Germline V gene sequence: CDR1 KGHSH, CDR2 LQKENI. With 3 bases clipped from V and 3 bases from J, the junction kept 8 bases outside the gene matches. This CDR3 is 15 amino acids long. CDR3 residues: CASSPGGFDFYEQYF. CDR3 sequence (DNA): TGTGCCAGCTCACCCGGGGGGTTTGACTTCTACGAGCAGTACTTC. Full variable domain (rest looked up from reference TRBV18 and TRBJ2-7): NAGVMQNPRHLVRRRGQEARLRCSPMKGHSHVYWYRQLPEEGLKFMVYLQKENIIDESGMPKERFSAEFPKEGPSILRIQQVVRGDSAAYFCASSPGGFDFYEQYFGPGTRLTVT.

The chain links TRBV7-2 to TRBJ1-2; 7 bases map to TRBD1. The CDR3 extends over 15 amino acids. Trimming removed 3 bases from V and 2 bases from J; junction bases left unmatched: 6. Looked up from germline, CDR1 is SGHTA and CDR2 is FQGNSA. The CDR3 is CASSFQGQPNYGYTF. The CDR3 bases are TGTGCCAGCAGCTTTCAGGGACAGCCGAACTATGGCTACACCTTC. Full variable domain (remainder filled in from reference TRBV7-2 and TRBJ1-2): GAGVSQSPSNKVTEKGKDVELRCDPISGHTALYWYRQSLGQGLEFLIYFQGNSAPDKSGLPSDRFSAERTGGSVSTLTIQRTQQEDSAVYLCASSFQGQPNYGYTFGSGTRLTVV.

The CDR3 DNA reads TGTGCCAGCAGCGTCGACAGGACTAATCAGCCCCAGCATTTT. Its translation: CASSVDRTNQPQHF. The genes are TRBV5-4 and TRBJ1-5, with D possibly being TRBD1 (6 bases). The CDR3 is 14 residues long. Deletions cut 4 bases from V and 4 bases from J, with 12 bases between. In germline, CDR1 is SGHNT, CDR2 YYREEE (reference sequence).

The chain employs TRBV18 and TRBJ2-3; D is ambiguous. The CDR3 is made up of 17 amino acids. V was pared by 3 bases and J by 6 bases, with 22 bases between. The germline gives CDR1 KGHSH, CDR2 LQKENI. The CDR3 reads CASSPPGGALSPDTQYF. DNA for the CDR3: TGTGCCAGCTCACCCCCCGGTGGAGCCCTTAGTCCGGATACGCAGTATTTT.